The sample holds a few counts of the clone carrying this T cell receptor (delta chain). Its ends do not fully match the called genes, so a read error is possible. The data were taken from a study of gamma-delta chains in newborns, infants, children. On the study more broadly: Microbial exposure reportedly drives polyclonal innate γδ T cell expansion after birth.

TCRdb used CATT to re-call clones from the reads. The repertoire holds approximately 5,600 delta-chain clones, 5.2% seen once, with about 6.4% in the top ten. The sample taken for sequencing was blood. This clonotype originated in a child who was a newborn, infant or young child, either healthy, febrile or measles-vaccinated (not recorded which).

The CDR3 loop is CARDTVGTGGEYTDKLIF. CDR3 coding DNA: TGTGCCCGTGACACCGTAGGGACTGGGGGAGAGTACACCGATAAACTCATCTTT. This chain connects TRDV2 to TRDJ1, with TRDD3 matching over 9 bases. The CDR3 is 18 residues long. CDR1 and CDR2 (germline): GEAIGNYY, EKD.